One and the same sample provided the 5 T cell receptor beta chains below, sequenced in a study of technical replicates of blood from a handful of donors. TCRdb keeps only in-frame clones here, not all; method: immunoSEQ multiplex PCR. The sample lists about 75,000 clones, around 97% occurring once. Sequenced: T cells isolated from PBMCs. These receptors were taken from a human donor in good health.

The chain links TRBV19 to TRBJ1-4; TRBD1 might be the D (5 bases). This CDR3 has 16 residues. Trimming stripped 2 bases from V and 5 bases from J, with 15 bases between. Germline V gene data show CDR1 as LNHDA and CDR2 as SQIVND (reference sequence). The CDR3 loop is CASSISGALRNEKLFF. The CDR3 DNA is TGTGCCAGTAGTATAAGTGGGGCGCTTCGGAATGAAAAACTGTTTTTT.

The chain carries TRBV5-4 and TRBJ1-1; 7 bases fit TRBD1. V shed 0 bases, J shed 1 base, and the junction held 3 bases outside the gene matches. From germline, CDR1 is SGHNT and CDR2 YYREEE (reference sequence). This CDR3 is built from 15 residues. This CDR3 reads CASSLGRQGNTEAFF. CDR3 bases: TGTGCCAGCAGCTTGGGGCGACAGGGGAACACTGAAGCTTTCTTT.

This clone was counted a single time. This chain connects TRBV6-5 to TRBJ2-1; D gene unclear. CDR1 is MNHEY, CDR2 SVGAGI, per germline. The V gene lost 2 bases and the J gene lost 6 bases, with 17 bases spanning the gap. CDR3 length: 16 amino acids. Written as DNA, the CDR3 is TGTGCCAGCAGTTACCAGACTGCTTCCTTTCCCAATGAGCAGTTCTTC. Amino acid sequence: CASSYQTASFPNEQFF.

The chain is built from TRBV4-3 and TRBJ2-7; TRBD2 agrees at 7 bases. CDR3 size: 17 residues. Losses at the gene ends were 0 bases for V and 2 bases for J; bases not matched to a gene: 10. Looked up from germline, CDR1 is LGHNA and CDR2 is YSLEER. CDR3 sequence: CASSQDRTSVPTYEQYF. CDR3 nucleotides: TGCGCCAGCAGCCAAGATAGGACTAGTGTTCCAACCTACGAGCAGTACTTC.

This chain uses TRBV4-3 with TRBJ2-6, with unresolved D. The germline V and J ends were trimmed by 0 bases and 2 bases, with 8 bases remaining between them. This CDR3 spans 16 amino acids. Germline CDR1 is LGHNA and CDR2 is YSLEER. Here the CDR3 reads CASSQDWLTGANVLTF. In DNA form, the CDR3 reads TGCGCCAGCAGCCAAGATTGGCTCACTGGGGCCAACGTCCTGACTTTC.